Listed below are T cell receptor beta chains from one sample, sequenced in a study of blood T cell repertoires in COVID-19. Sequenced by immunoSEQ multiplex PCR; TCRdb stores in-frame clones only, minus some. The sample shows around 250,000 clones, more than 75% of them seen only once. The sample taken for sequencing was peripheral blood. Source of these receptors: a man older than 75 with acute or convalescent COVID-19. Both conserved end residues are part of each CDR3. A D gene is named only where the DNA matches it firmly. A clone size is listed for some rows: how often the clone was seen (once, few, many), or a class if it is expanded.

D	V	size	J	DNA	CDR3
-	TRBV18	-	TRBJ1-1	TGTGCCAGCTCATTTGCCGGGACACACGTAGGGACTGAAGCTTTCTTT	CASSFAGTHVGTEAFF
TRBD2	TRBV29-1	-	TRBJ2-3	TGCAGCGTTGACGGGACTAGCGGAGGGCACACAGATACGCAGTATTTT	CSVDGTSGGHTDTQYF
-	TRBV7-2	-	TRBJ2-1	TGTGCCAGCAGCGTACCTAGGCATGAGCAGTTCTTC	CASSVPRHEQFF
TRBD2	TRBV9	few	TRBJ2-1	TGTGCCAGCAGCCCTAGCGGGAGGGCCGGTTTGAATGAGCAGTTCTTC	CASSPSGRAGLNEQFF
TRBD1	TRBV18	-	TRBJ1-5	TGTGCCAGCTCACTACGGACAGGGTTCAATCAGCCCCAGCATTTT	CASSLRTGFNQPQHF
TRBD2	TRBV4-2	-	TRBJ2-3	TGTGCCAGCAGCCTCTACGGGACTAGCGGGAGTAGGGATACGCAGTATTTT	CASSLYGTSGSRDTQYF
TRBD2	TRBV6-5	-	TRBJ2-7	TGTGCCAGCAGAACCGGGACTAGCGGGAGAACGTACTTC	CASRTGTSGRTYF
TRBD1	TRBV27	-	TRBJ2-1	TGTGCCAGCAGGCGCCGGGACAGGGGGCGGGATGAGCAGTTCTTC	CASRRRDRGRDEQFF
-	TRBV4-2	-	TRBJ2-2	TGTGCCAGCAGCCAAGGCCACGGAGGCGGGGAGCTGTTTTTT	CASSQGHGGGELFF
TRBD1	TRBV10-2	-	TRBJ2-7	TGCGCCAGCAGTGAGGTTGCGGGGACAGGGGCAAACGAGCAGTACTTC	CASSEVAGTGANEQYF
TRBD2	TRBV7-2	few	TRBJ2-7	TGTGCCAGCAGCTTCGGGACTAGCGGGGCCACAATCTCCTACGAGCAGTACTTC	CASSFGTSGATISYEQYF
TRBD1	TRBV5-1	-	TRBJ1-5	TGCGCCAGCAGCTTGGGGGACAGTGATCAGCCCCAGCATTTT	CASSLGDSDQPQHF
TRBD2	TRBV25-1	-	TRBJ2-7	TGTGCCAGCAGAGATAGCGGGTCGGAGGGGGAGCAGTACTTC	CASRDSGSEGEQYF
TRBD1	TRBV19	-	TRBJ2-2	TGTGCCAGTAGTTCGGGACAGCAGAACACCGGGGAGCTGTTTTTT	CASSSGQQNTGELFF
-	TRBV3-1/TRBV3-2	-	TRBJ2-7	TGTGCCAGCAGCCAAGGGGGACTGACTAACGAGCGGTACTTC	CASSQGGLTNERYF
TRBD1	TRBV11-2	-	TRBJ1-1	TGTGCCAGCAGCCCAATACAGGGGGCGCGTACTGAAGCTTTCTTT	CASSPIQGARTEAFF
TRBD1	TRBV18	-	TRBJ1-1	TGTGCCAGCTCATCGACAGGGGACACTGAAGCTTTCTTT	CASSSTGDTEAFF
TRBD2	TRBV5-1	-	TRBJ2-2	TGCGCCAGCAGCTTGGCTGGCGGGAGGGTCGGCGGGGAGCTGTTTTTT	CASSLAGGRVGGELFF
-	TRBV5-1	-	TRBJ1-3	TGCGCCAGCAGCTTCCCCTCAACAGGCCCTGGAAACACCATATATTTT	CASSFPSTGPGNTIYF
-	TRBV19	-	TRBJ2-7	TGTGCCAGTAGTACCACAGGGTTCGGCGAGCAGTACTTC	CASSTTGFGEQYF
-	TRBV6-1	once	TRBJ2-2	TGTGCCAGCAGCCTACAGGGTGGGGAGCTGTTTTTT	CASSLQGGELFF
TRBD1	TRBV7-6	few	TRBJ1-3	TGTGCCAGCAGCTTAACGACAGGGGGCTCTGGAAACACCATATATTTT	CASSLTTGGSGNTIYF
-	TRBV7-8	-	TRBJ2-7	TGTGCCAGCAGCTTATCAGAGGAGGGTCGCGAGCAGTACTTC	CASSLSEEGREQYF
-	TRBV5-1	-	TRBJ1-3	TGCGCCAGCAGCTTAGAGCTCTCTGGAAACACCATATATTTT	CASSLELSGNTIYF
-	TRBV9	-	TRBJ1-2	TGTGCCAGCAGCGTAACCACCGGAGGGGGGGGAGACTATGGCTACACCTTC	CASSVTTGGGGDYGYTF
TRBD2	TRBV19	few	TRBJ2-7	TGTGCCAGTAGTTTACTAGCGGGAAACTACGAGCAGTACTTC	CASSLLAGNYEQYF
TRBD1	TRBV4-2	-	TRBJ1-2	TGTGCCAGCAGCCCGCTCACAGGGGTTAACTATGGCTACACCTTC	CASSPLTGVNYGYTF
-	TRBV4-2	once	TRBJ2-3	TGTGCCAGCAGCCAAGCCCGGGATACGCAGTATTTT	CASSQARDTQYF
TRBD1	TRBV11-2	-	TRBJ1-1	TGTGCCAGCAGCTTAGCTGGACCCTCAGGGGGCACTGAAGCTTTCTTT	CASSLAGPSGGTEAFF
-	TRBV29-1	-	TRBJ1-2	TGCAGCGTGGACATCCATGGCTACACCTTC	CSVDIHGYTF
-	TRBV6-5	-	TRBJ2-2	TGTGCCAGCAGTTACCGGACACCCGGGGAGCTGTTTTTT	CASSYRTPGELFF
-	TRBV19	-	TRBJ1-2	TGTGCCAGTAGTGTGGGGGGGCTCCCGGGCTATGGCTACACCTTC	CASSVGGLPGYGYTF
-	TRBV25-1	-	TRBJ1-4	TGTGCCAGCAGTGAGGCAGCGGCTAATGAAAAACTGTTTTTT	CASSEAAANEKLFF
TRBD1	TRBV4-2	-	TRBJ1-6	TGTGCCAGCAGCCCCGGGACAGGGGGCATGAATTCACCCCTCCACTTT	CASSPGTGGMNSPLHF
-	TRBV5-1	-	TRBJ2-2	TGCGCCAGCAGCTTGGCCCAGGGTTTGGGGACCGGGGAGCTGTTTTTT	CASSLAQGLGTGELFF
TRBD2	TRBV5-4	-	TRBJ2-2	TGTGCCAGCAGCTCTCCTAGCGGGGAGTGGACCGGGGAGCTGTTTTTT	CASSSPSGEWTGELFF
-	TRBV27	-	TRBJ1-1	TGTGCCAGCAGTTTTAACCCGGACACTGAAGCTTTCTTT	CASSFNPDTEAFF
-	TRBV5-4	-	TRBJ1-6	TGTGCCAGCAGCTTAACACTTGGGACTAATAATTCACCCCTCCACTTT	CASSLTLGTNNSPLHF
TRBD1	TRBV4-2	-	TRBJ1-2	TGTGCCAGCAGCCAAGAGTCCAGGGGGGAAGGCTACACCTTC	CASSQESRGEGYTF
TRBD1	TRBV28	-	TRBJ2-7	TGTGCCAGCAGTGCGGCCGGGACAGCCTCCTACGAGCAGTACTTC	CASSAAGTASYEQYF
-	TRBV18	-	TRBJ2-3	TGTGCCAGCTCATCACGGGGGAGGATAGATACGCAGTATTTT	CASSSRGRIDTQYF
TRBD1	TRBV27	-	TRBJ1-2	TGTGCCAGCAGTTTGGAACAGGGGACCCATGGCTACACCTTC	CASSLEQGTHGYTF
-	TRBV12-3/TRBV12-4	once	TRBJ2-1	TGTGCCAGCAGTTTAATCGGGGTTGAGCAGTTCTTC	CASSLIGVEQFF
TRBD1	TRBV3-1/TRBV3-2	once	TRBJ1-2	TGTGCCAGCCAGACAGGGGGCTTTGGCTACACCTTC	CASQTGGFGYTF
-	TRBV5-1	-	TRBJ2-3	TGCGCCAGCAGCTTGGACGGGGGGCCTAACCCCGATACGCAGTATTTT	CASSLDGGPNPDTQYF